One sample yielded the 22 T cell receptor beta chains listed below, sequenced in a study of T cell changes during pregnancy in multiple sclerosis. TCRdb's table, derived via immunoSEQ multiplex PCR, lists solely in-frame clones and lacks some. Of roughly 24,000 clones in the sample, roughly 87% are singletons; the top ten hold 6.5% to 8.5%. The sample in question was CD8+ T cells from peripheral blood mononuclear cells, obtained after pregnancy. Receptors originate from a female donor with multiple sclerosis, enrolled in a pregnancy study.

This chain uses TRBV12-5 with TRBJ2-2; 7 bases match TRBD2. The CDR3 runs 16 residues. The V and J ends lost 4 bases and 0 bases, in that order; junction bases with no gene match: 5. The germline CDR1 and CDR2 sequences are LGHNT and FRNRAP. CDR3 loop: CASGSRLATNTGELFF. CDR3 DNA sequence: TGTGCTAGTGGTTCCCGACTAGCAACGAACACCGGGGAGCTGTTTTTT.

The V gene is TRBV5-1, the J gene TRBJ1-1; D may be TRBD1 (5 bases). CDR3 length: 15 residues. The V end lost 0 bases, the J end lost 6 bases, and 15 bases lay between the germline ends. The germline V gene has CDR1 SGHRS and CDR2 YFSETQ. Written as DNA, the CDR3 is TGCGCCAGCAGCTTGGTTAGGGGAATAAACGCTGAAGCTTTCTTT. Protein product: CASSLVRGINAEAFF. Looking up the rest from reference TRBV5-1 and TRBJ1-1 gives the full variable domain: KAGVTQTPRYLIKTRGQQVTLSCSPISGHRSVSWYQQTPGQGLQFLFEYFSETQRNKGNFPGRFSGRQFSNSRSEMNVSTLELGDSALYLCASSLVRGINAEAFFGQGTRLTVV.

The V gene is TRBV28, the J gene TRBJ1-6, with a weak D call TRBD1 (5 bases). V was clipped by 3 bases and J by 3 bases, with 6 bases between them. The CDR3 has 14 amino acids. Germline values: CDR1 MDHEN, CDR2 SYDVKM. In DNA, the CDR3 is TGTGCCAGCAGTTTGGACAACTATAATTCACCCCTCCACTTT. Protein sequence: CASSLDNYNSPLHF.

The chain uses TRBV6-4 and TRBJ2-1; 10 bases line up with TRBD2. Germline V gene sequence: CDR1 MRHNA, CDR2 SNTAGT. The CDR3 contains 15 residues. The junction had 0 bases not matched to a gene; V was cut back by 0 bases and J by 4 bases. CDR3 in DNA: TGTGCCAGCAGTGACTCGACTAGCGGGTACAATGAGCAGTTCTTC. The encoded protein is CASSDSTSGYNEQFF.

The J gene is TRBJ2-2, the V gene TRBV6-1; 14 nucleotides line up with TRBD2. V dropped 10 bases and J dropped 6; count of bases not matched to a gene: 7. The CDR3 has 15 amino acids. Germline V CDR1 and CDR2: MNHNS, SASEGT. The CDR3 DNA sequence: TGTGCCACCCCGGGACTAGCGGGAGTCGCCGGGGAGCTGTTTTTT. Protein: CATPGLAGVAGELFF.

The CDR3 sequence: CASSPGLAGFSYNEQFF. As DNA, the CDR3 is TGCGCCAGCAGCCCGGGACTAGCGGGATTCTCCTACAATGAGCAGTTCTTC. V gene TRBV5-1 combines with J gene TRBJ2-1; 13 positions match TRBD2. The CDR3 is 17 amino acids. V gave up 4 bases and J gave up 0 bases; unmatched junction bases: 4. Germline lookup yields CDR1 SGHRS and CDR2 YFSETQ.

CDR3 DNA sequence: TGTGCCAGCAGTTATCTATTCCCCCCCGCCTACGAGCAGTACTTC. Translated: CASSYLFPPAYEQYF. The chain joins TRBV28 to TRBJ2-7; D gene uncertain. The CDR3 has 15 residues. V was shortened by 4 bases and J by 2 bases, with 15 bases between the two germline ends. CDR1 is MDHEN, CDR2 SYDVKM, per germline. Variable domain in full (rest from reference TRBV28 and TRBJ2-7): DVKVTQSSRYLVKRTGEKVFLECVQDMDHENMFWYRQDPGLGLRLIYFSYDVKMKEKGDIPEGYSVSREKKERFSLILESASTNQTSMYLCASSYLFPPAYEQYFGPGTRLTVT.

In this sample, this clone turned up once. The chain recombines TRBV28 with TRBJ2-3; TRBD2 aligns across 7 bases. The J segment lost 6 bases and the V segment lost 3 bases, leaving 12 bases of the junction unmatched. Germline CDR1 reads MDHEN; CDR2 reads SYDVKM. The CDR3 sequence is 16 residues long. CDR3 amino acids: CASSFPAGEAYDTQYF. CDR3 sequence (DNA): TGTGCCAGCAGTTTTCCTGCGGGAGAAGCGTACGATACGCAGTATTTT.

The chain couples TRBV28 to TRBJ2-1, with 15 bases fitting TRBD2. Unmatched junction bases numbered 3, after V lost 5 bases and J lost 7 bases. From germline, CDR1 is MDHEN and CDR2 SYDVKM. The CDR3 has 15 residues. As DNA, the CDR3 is TGTGCCAGCAGTACCGGGACTAGCGGGAGGAATGAGCAGTTCTTC. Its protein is CASSTGTSGRNEQFF. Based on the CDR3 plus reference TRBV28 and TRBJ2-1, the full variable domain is DVKVTQSSRYLVKRTGEKVFLECVQDMDHENMFWYRQDPGLGLRLIYFSYDVKMKEKGDIPEGYSVSREKKERFSLILESASTNQTSMYLCASSTGTSGRNEQFFGPGTRLTVL.

CDR3 in DNA: TGTGCCAGCAGCACTGTTTGTGACAGGGGAGCCAAAAACATTCAGTACTTC. Translated, it gives CASSTVCDRGAKNIQYF. The V and J genes are TRBV21-1 and TRBJ2-4; the tabulated D call, TRBD1, remains unverified against the DNA. TRBV21-1 is listed as a pseudogene. CDR3 length: 17 residues.

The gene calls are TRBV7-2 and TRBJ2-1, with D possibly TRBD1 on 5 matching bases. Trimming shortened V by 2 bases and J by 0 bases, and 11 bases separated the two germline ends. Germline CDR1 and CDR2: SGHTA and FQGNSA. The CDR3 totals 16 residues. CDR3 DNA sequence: TGTGCCAGCAGCTTACCCCAGGGAAGCTCCTACAATGAGCAGTTCTTC. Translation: CASSLPQGSSYNEQFF.

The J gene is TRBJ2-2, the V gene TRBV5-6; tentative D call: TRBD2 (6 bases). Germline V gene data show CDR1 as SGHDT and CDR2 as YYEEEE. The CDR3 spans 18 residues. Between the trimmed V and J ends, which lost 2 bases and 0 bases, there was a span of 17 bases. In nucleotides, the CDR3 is TGTGCCAGCAGCTTTTCGGGGGTCACTAACGCGAACACCGGGGAGCTGTTTTTT. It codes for CASSFSGVTNANTGELFF. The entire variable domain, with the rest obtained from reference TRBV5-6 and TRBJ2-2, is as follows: DAGVTQSPTHLIKTRGQQVTLRCSPKSGHDTVSWYQQALGQGPQFIFQYYEEEERQRGNFPDRFSGHQFPNYSSELNVNALLLGDSALYLCASSFSGVTNANTGELFFGEGSRLTVL.

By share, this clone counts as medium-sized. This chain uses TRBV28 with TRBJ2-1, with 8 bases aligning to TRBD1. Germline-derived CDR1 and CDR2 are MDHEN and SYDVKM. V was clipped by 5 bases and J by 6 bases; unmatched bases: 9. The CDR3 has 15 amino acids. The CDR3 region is CASSAVGQGGNEQFF. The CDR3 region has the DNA TGTGCCAGCAGTGCCGTCGGACAGGGTGGCAATGAGCAGTTCTTC.

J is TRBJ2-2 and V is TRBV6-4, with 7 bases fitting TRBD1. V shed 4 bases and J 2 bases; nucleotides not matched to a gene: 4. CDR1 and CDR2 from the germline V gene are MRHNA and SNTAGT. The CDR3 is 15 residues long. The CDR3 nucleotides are TGTGCCAGCAGTGGAGGGACAGAAAACACCGGGGAGCTGTTTTTT. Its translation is CASSGGTENTGELFF.

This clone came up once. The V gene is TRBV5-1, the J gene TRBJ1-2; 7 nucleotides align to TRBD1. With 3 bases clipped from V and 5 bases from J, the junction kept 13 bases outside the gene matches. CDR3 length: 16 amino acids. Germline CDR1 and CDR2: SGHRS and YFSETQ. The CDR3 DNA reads TGCGCCAGCAGCTACACGAAGGACAGGTTCGTGTATGGCTACACCTTC. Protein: CASSYTKDRFVYGYTF.

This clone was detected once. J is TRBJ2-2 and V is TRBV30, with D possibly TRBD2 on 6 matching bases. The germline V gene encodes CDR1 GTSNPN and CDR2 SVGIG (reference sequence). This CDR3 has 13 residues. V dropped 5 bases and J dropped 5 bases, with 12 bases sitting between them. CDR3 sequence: CAWGTPGTGELFF. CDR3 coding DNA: TGTGCCTGGGGGACTCCCGGGACCGGGGAGCTGTTTTTT.

CDR3 DNA: TGTGCCAGCAGTGGCGAGGTCTCTGGGGCCAACGTCCTGACTTTC. Amino acid sequence: CASSGEVSGANVLTF. The chain has TRBV6-1 and TRBJ2-6, with no clear D. V dropped 4 bases and J dropped 0 bases, with 7 bases sitting between them. Germline V gives CDR1 MNHNS, CDR2 SASEGT. The CDR3 totals 15 residues.

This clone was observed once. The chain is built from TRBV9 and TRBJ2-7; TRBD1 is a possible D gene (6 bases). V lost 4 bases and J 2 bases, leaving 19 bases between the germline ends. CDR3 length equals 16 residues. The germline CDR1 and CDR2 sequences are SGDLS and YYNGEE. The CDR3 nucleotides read TGTGCCAGCAGCTCCGATGCCGGGACATTCCCCTACGAGCAGTACTTC. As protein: CASSSDAGTFPYEQYF.

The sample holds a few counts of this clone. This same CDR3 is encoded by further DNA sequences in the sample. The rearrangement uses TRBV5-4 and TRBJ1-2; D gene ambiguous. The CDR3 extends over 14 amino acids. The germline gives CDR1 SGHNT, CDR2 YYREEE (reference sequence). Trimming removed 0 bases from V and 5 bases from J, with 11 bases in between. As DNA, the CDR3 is TGTGCCAGCAGCTTGGGAGAGAACCCTTATGGCTACACCTTC. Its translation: CASSLGENPYGYTF.

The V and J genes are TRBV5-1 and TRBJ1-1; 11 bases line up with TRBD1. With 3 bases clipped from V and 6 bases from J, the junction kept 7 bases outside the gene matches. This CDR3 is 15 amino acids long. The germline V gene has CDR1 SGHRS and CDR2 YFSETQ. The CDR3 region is CASSWDRGGDAEAFF. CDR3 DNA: TGCGCCAGCAGCTGGGACAGGGGGGGGGACGCTGAAGCTTTCTTT. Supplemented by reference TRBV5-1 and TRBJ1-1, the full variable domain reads KAGVTQTPRYLIKTRGQQVTLSCSPISGHRSVSWYQQTPGQGLQFLFEYFSETQRNKGNFPGRFSGRQFSNSRSEMNVSTLELGDSALYLCASSWDRGGDAEAFFGQGTRLTVV.

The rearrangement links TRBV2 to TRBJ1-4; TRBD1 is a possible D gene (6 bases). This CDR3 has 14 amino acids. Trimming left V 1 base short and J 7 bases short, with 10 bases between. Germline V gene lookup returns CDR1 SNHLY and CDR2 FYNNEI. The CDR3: CASSEDLGGEKLFF. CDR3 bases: TGTGCCAGCAGTGAAGACTTAGGGGGTGAAAAACTGTTTTTT. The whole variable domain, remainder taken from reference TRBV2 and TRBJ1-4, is EPEVTQTPSHQVTQMGQEVILRCVPISNHLYFYWYRQILGQKVEFLVSFYNNEISEKSEIFDDQFSVERPDGSNFTLKIRSTKLEDSAMYFCASSEDLGGEKLFFGSGTQLSVL.

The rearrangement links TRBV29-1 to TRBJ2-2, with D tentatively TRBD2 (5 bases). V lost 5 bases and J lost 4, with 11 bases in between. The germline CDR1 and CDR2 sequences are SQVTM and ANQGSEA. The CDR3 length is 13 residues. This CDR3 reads CSVPSFSTGELFF. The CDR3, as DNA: TGCAGCGTTCCTAGCTTTAGCACCGGGGAGCTGTTTTTT.